This is a list of T cell receptor beta chains from one sample in a study of blood T cell repertoires in COVID-19. Clones were read by immunoSEQ multiplex PCR, and TCRdb kept only the in-frame ones, dropping some. The sample has nearly 95,000 clones; roughly 79% are singletons. Sequencing was done on a sample of peripheral blood. The receptors stem from a human donor in a cohort sampled during active COVID-19. The CDR3 runs from the conserved cysteine through the conserved F or W. Each record gives: J gene, V gene, clone size, D gene, CDR3 DNA, CDR3 protein. A D gene is named only where the DNA matches it firmly. Clone size is given for some rows only: seen once, a few or many times, or a class if the clone is expanded.

TRBJ2-5 | TRBV5-8 | . | . | TGTGCCAGCAGCCCAACCACCCTCACAGGGCTCGGCCAGTACTTC | CASSPTTLTGLGQYF
TRBJ1-2 | TRBV19 | . | . | TGTGCCAGTAGCCCCCTCGTGACAGGCAGGGCCTATGGCTACACCTTC | CASSPLVTGRAYGYTF
TRBJ2-7 | TRBV11-2 | . | TRBD2 | TGTGCCAGCAGGGATCCGGGACTAGAACCCTACGAGCAGTACTTC | CASRDPGLEPYEQYF
TRBJ1-3 | TRBV5-1 | . | . | TGCGCCAGCAGCTTAGGGGGCTCTGGAAACACCATATATTTT | CASSLGGSGNTIYF
TRBJ2-7 | TRBV28 | . | . | TGTGCCAGCAGTTTTCGAGGGCTCTACGAGCAGTACTTC | CASSFRGLYEQYF
TRBJ1-1 | TRBV18 | . | . | TGTGCCAGCTCACCCACTGGGCTAAACACTGAAGCTTTCTTT | CASSPTGLNTEAFF
TRBJ2-1 | TRBV27 | . | TRBD2 | TGTGCCAGCAGTTTGACTAGCGGGAGAAGCTCCTACAATGAGCAGTTCTTC | CASSLTSGRSSYNEQFF
TRBJ2-7 | TRBV11-3 | . | . | TGTGCCAGCAGCTTAGGACGGAGAAGAAACGAGCAGTACTTC | CASSLGRRRNEQYF
TRBJ2-7 | TRBV5-6 | . | . | TGTGCCAGCAGCTCGGCGTCCCAGGGTCAGCAGTACTTC | CASSSASQGQQYF
TRBJ2-2 | TRBV19 | . | TRBD2 | TGTGCCAGTAGTAGCCTAAGCGGGGGCACCGGGGAGCTGTTTTTT | CASSSLSGGTGELFF
TRBJ2-2 | TRBV19 | . | . | TGTGCCAGTAGTCCAAGCGGGACACCAATTACCGGGGAGCTGTTTTTT | CASSPSGTPITGELFF
TRBJ1-5 | TRBV28 | few | TRBD1 | TGTGCCAGCAGTTATACAGGGGCACGGAATCAGCCCCAGCATTTT | CASSYTGARNQPQHF
TRBJ1-5 | TRBV5-4 | . | . | TGTGCCAGCAGTCGAGGGGGAGGGGCTAGCAATCAGCCCCAGCATTTT | CASSRGGGASNQPQHF
TRBJ1-6 | TRBV28 | few | TRBD1 | TGTGCCAGCAGTTTAGGAGGACAGGGAATAGATTCACCCCTCCACTTT | CASSLGGQGIDSPLHF
TRBJ1-5 | TRBV7-9 | . | TRBD1 | TGTGCCAGCAGCCTAGGGGGACAGAATCAGCCCCAGCATTTT | CASSLGGQNQPQHF
TRBJ1-1 | TRBV4-1 | . | . | TGCGCCAGCAGCCAAGAGGGGGGGAACACTGAAGCTTTCTTT | CASSQEGGNTEAFF
TRBJ2-7 | TRBV5-1 | . | TRBD1 | TGCGCCAGCAGCTCCACCGGGACAGCTACTTCCCTGGGGCAGTACTTC | CASSSTGTATSLGQYF
TRBJ2-3 | TRBV7-3 | . | . | TGTGCCAGCAGCACCAGCGGGCGCACAGATACGCAGTATTTT | CASSTSGRTDTQYF
TRBJ1-1 | TRBV14 | . | . | TGTGCCAGCAGCCAAAGGGGGACGGGTGAAGCTTTCTTT | CASSQRGTGEAFF
TRBJ2-1 | TRBV19 | . | . | TGTGCCAGTAGTCCCCGGGACACCAGTTACAATGAGCAGTTCTTC | CASSPRDTSYNEQFF
TRBJ2-2 | TRBV3-1/TRBV3-2 | . | . | TGTGCCAGCAGCCAAGATCCTACCACCGGGGAGCTGTTTTTT | CASSQDPTTGELFF
TRBJ2-6 | TRBV6-5 | . | . | TGTGCCAGCAGTTACGGGAGATCTGGGGCCAACGTCCTGACTTTC | CASSYGRSGANVLTF
TRBJ1-2 | TRBV7-3 | . | TRBD1 | TGTGCCAGCAGCCTTGGAGGTGGGACAGGGAAAGGCTACACCTTC | CASSLGGGTGKGYTF
TRBJ2-3 | TRBV29-1 | . | TRBD2 | TGCAGCGCCCGGGGGACTAGCGGGGGATCCGCCACAGATACGCAGTATTTT | CSARGTSGGSATDTQYF
TRBJ1-2 | TRBV6-5 | . | TRBD1 | TGTGCCAGCAGAGCCATTGGACAGGGCTTCTATGGCTACACCTTC | CASRAIGQGFYGYTF
TRBJ2-7 | TRBV5-1 | . | . | TGCGCCAGCAGCCTTGGGGCTAGGCAGGGGACCTCCTACGAGCAGTACTTC | CASSLGARQGTSYEQYF
TRBJ1-4 | TRBV5-1 | once | . | TGCGCCAGTTGCCAGGGCCATAATAATGAAAAACTGTTTTTT | CASCQGHNNEKLFF
TRBJ2-1 | TRBV12-3/TRBV12-4 | . | . | TGTGCCAGCAGTTTGGCTAGTGAGCAGTTCTTC | CASSLASEQFF
TRBJ1-1 | TRBV12-3/TRBV12-4 | . | TRBD1 | TGTGCCAGCAGTTCACAGGGGGCAACGGCTTTCTTT | CASSSQGATAFF
TRBJ1-2 | TRBV2 | . | TRBD1 | TGTGCCAGCAGAGGGGACAGAGGAAGGGGCTACACCTTC | CASRGDRGRGYTF
TRBJ1-2 | TRBV27 | . | . | TGTGCCAGCAGTTTAACGCAGGGAAGGGGGTTCTATGGCTACACCTTC | CASSLTQGRGFYGYTF
TRBJ1-3 | TRBV5-1 | . | . | TGCGCCAGCAGCTTGGATGGCGGCTCTGGAAACACCATATATTTT | CASSLDGGSGNTIYF
TRBJ2-2 | TRBV19 | . | . | TGTGCCAGTACCCGTCGGAGTAGCGGGAACACCGGGGAGCTGTTTTTT | CASTRRSSGNTGELFF
TRBJ1-5 | TRBV28 | . | . | TGTGCCAGCCTGGGAAGGGGCAGTCAGCCCCAGCATTTT | CASLGRGSQPQHF
TRBJ2-2 | TRBV7-9 | many | TRBD2 | TGTGCCAGCAGCTCGGGACTAGCGAACACCGGGGAGCTGTTTTTT | CASSSGLANTGELFF
TRBJ1-5 | TRBV2 | . | . | TGTGCCAGCAGGGACCCAGGGATGGGGCAGAATCAGCCCCAGCATTTT | CASRDPGMGQNQPQHF
TRBJ1-2 | TRBV28 | few | . | TGTGCCAGCAGTTGGGAGATAAGGTTGAGGAGGGGCTACACCTTC | CASSWEIRLRRGYTF
TRBJ2-1 | TRBV4-1 | . | TRBD2 | TGCGCCAGCAGCCAACCAACGAGAGCGGGGGCGGGCCTGACTGAGCAGTTCTTC | CASSQPTRAGAGLTEQFF
TRBJ1-2 | TRBV24-1 | . | . | TGTGCCACCAGTGATCACCTAAGGGAGGGTGGCTACACCTTC | CATSDHLREGGYTF
TRBJ1-6 | TRBV18 | . | TRBD1 | TGTGCCAGCTCACCAGCCGGGACAGGGGTGTCACCCCTCCACTTT | CASSPAGTGVSPLHF
TRBJ1-5 | TRBV28 | . | TRBD1 | TGTGCCAGCAGCCCCGGACAGGCTAGCAATCAGCCCCAGCATTTT | CASSPGQASNQPQHF
TRBJ1-5 | TRBV23-1 | . | TRBD1 | TGCGCCACCCCGCCCCCGGGACAGGGTGGAATTAGCAATCAGCCCCAGCATTTT | CATPPPGQGGISNQPQHF